Presented here are 27 T cell receptor beta chains from one specimen sequenced in a study of regulatory T cells in long-lasting Graves disease. Sample time point: newly diagnosed GD, antithyroid drugs for less than 3 months. From PBMCs, RNA was extracted and then used to make the TCR library. Arm-PCR of CDR3 regions and iRepertoire HTBI primers were used to build TCR beta libraries. TCRdb called the multiplex PCR reads again in MiXCR, with one record for every CDR3 protein. The data hold roughly 400,000 distinct CDR3 sequences, with 14% to 15% observed a single time. These same records also appear under a second study, on T cells in Graves' hyperthyroidism and ophthalmopathy.

The source was peripheral blood mononuclear cells (PBMCs), collected at new diagnosis, from a patient treated with antithyroid drugs. These receptors all come from a woman aged 40 to 50 with Graves disease.

At least ten counts were recorded for this clonotype. The V and J genes are TRBV29-1 and TRBJ1-5, with D maybe TRBD1 (5 bases). Germline CDR1 SQVTM, CDR2 ANQGSEA. Trimming removed 6 bases at V and 5 bases at J, with 14 bases between. This CDR3 is built from 13 residues. In DNA, the CDR3 is TGCAGCGTAGGGACGGGCTGGGATCAGCCCCAGCATTTT. The encoded protein is CSVGTGWDQPQHF.

This clonotype has a count of ten or more. The chain couples TRBV12-3 or TRBV12-4 to TRBJ1-4; 7 nucleotides line up with TRBD1. Trimming removed 5 bases from V and 15 bases from J; junction bases left unmatched: 12. The CDR3 consists of 13 residues. The CDR3 reads CASSLDRAGSLFF. Here the CDR3 DNA reads TGTGCCAGCAGTCTAGACAGGGCCGGCTCTTTGTTTTTT.

V usage is TRBV19 and J usage is TRBJ2-7, with 13 nucleotides matching TRBD2. Germline V gene lookup returns CDR1 LNHDA and CDR2 SQIVND (reference sequence). The V segment lost 3 bases and the J segment 3 bases; nucleotides outside the gene matches: 2. The CDR3 has 15 residues. CDR3: CASSIGTSGNYEQYF. In nucleotides, the CDR3 is TGTGCCAGTAGTATCGGGACTAGCGGGAACTACGAGCAGTACTTC.

The chain combines TRBV13 with TRBJ2-7, with 9 nucleotides matching TRBD1. V trimming: 5 bases; J trimming: 0 bases; junction bases outside the gene matches: 5. The germline V gene encodes CDR1 PRHDT and CDR2 FYEKMQ (reference sequence). The CDR3 extends over 15 amino acids. CDR3 DNA sequence: TGTGCCAGCAGCCGGGACAGGGCCAGCTCCTACGAGCAGTACTTC. It specifies CASSRDRASSYEQYF.

This clonotype was picked up many times. The rearrangement links TRBV2 to TRBJ2-4, with TRBD2 identical over 7 bases. Per the germline V gene, CDR1 is SNHLY and CDR2 is FYNNEI. Germline trimming cut 7 bases from V and 1 base from J; bases unmatched to any gene: 7. This CDR3 is built from 15 residues. The DNA of the CDR3 is TGTGCCAGCAAGGCACTAGCGATTGCCAAAAACATTCAGTACTTC. It encodes CASKALAIAKNIQYF.

This chain connects TRBV6-2 or TRBV6-3 to TRBJ2-2; TRBD2 agrees at 8 bases. CDR3 length: 16 residues. Germline-derived CDR1 and CDR2 are MNHEY and SVGEGT. V lost 8 bases to trimming and J lost 7 bases; unmatched junction nucleotides: 15. CDR3 sequence reads: CASGVGAGGHGGELFF. The CDR3 DNA reads TGTGCCAGCGGGGTAGGGGCGGGAGGCCATGGCGGGGAGCTGTTTTTT.

This clonotype was recorded many times. CDR3 sequence reads: CASSYSEGTYEQYF. The CDR3, as DNA: TGTGCCAGCAGTTACTCGGAGGGGACCTACGAGCAGTACTTC. The chain has TRBV6-2 or TRBV6-3 and TRBJ2-7, with a possible D match to TRBD2 (6 bases). CDR1 and CDR2 (germline): MNHEY, SVGEGT. The CDR3 has 14 residues. Trimming stripped 0 bases from V and 2 bases from J, with 8 bases between.

This clonotype has a count of ten or more. CDR3: CASSYDQGIYGYTF. The CDR3 DNA reads TGTGCCAGCAGTTACGATCAGGGGATCTATGGCTACACCTTC. The chain joins TRBV6-5 to TRBJ1-2; a weak D match, TRBD1 (6 bases). Deletions cut 2 bases from V and 4 bases from J, with 11 bases between. CDR3 size: 14 residues. CDR1 MNHEY and CDR2 SVGAGI come from the germline V gene.

This clonotype has a count of ten or more. The rearrangement joins TRBV20-1 to TRBJ2-5; 11 bases are shared with TRBD1. CDR1 and CDR2 from the germline V gene are DFQATT and SNEGSKA (reference sequence). This CDR3 is 15 amino acids long. Trimming removed 5 bases from V and 7 bases from J; junction bases left unmatched: 12. CDR3 residues: CSAHDWTGGEGTQYF. CDR3 bases: TGCAGTGCTCACGACTGGACAGGGGGCGAGGGGACCCAGTACTTC.

There are a few counts of this clonotype. The chain links TRBV30 to TRBJ2-1, with D perhaps given as TRBD1 or TRBD2 (5 bases each). CDR3 length equals 12 residues. The V gene's germline CDR1 is GTSNPN and CDR2 SVGIG (reference sequence). The V gene lost 7 bases and the J gene lost 5 bases, with 12 bases spanning the gap. The CDR3 sequence is CAYQRDHNEQFF. The CDR3 nucleotides are TGTGCCTACCAGAGGGACCACAATGAGCAGTTCTTC.

This clonotype was recorded many times. The chain is built from TRBV29-1 and TRBJ2-1, with 7 bases fitting TRBD2. CDR1 and CDR2 (germline): SQVTM, ANQGSEA. V was pared by 4 bases and J by 0 bases, with 6 bases of the junction left unmatched. The length of the CDR3 is 15 residues. DNA for the CDR3: TGCAGCGTTGGGGCTAGCGGAAACTCCTACAATGAGCAGTTCTTC. This gives the protein CSVGASGNSYNEQFF.

This clonotype was observed at least ten times. The chain is built from TRBV12-5 and TRBJ2-1, with D uncertain. V shed 5 bases and J shed 8 bases, with 10 bases lying between them. Germline V gene lookup returns CDR1 LGHNT and CDR2 FRNRAP. The CDR3 has 12 residues. CDR3 region: CASGPLVDEQFF. In nucleotides, the CDR3 is TGTGCTAGTGGTCCCTTAGTAGATGAGCAGTTCTTC.

This clonotype was counted only a few times. This rearrangement joins TRBV9 to TRBJ1-6; D unclear. Germline V lookup: CDR1 SGDLS, CDR2 YYNGEE. The CDR3 loop spans 14 amino acids. V was pared by 0 bases and J by 7 bases, with 8 bases between. The CDR3: CASSVGERNSPLHF. Here the CDR3 DNA reads TGTGCCAGCAGCGTAGGCGAGAGGAATTCACCCCTCCACTTT.

The sample holds many counts of this clonotype. The chain employs TRBV5-6 and TRBJ2-4; no reliable D call. CDR3 size: 16 residues. Trimming took off 3 bases at V and 0 bases at J, with 13 bases between the two ends. Germline lookup yields CDR1 SGHDT and CDR2 YYEEEE. The CDR3 DNA reads as TGTGCCAGCAGCTCGGGTGCCTTGCTAGCCAAAAACATTCAGTACTTC. This codes for CASSSGALLAKNIQYF.

This clonotype was recorded at least ten times. This rearrangement joins TRBV12-5 to TRBJ2-1; TRBD2 aligns across 8 bases. CDR3 length: 15 amino acids. Germline CDR1 reads LGHNT; CDR2 reads FRNRAP. J gave up 3 bases and V 3 bases, and 4 bases lay outside the gene matches. This CDR3 is CASGFGLAGYNEQFF. CDR3 coding DNA: TGTGCTAGTGGTTTCGGGCTAGCGGGCTACAATGAGCAGTTCTTC.

In its sample, this clonotype was seen many times. The genes are TRBV29-1 and TRBJ2-5, with D hard to call. The ends were cut back, 5 bases at V and 2 bases at J, with 6 bases in the middle. The CDR3 is 11 amino acids. Germline CDR1 and CDR2: SQVTM and ANQGSEA. The CDR3: CSVKGQETQYF. Written as DNA, the CDR3 is TGCAGCGTTAAAGGTCAAGAGACCCAGTACTTC.

The rearrangement joins TRBV7-2 to TRBJ2-7; TRBD2 matches 7 bases. The CDR3 extends over 18 amino acids. V lost 1 base, J lost 2 bases, and 14 bases stayed unmatched. From germline, CDR1 is SGHTA and CDR2 FQGNSA. In DNA, the CDR3 is TGTGCCAGCAGCTTAGGTCCTAGCGGCTCCCTTGGCCCCTACGAGCAGTACTTC. Translated: CASSLGPSGSLGPYEQYF.

This clonotype came up many times. This sequence joins TRBV11-3 and TRBJ2-5, with D tentatively TRBD1 (6 bases). V was clipped by 3 bases and J by 1 base, with 9 bases between them. CDR1 and CDR2 from the germline V gene are SGHNT and YENEEA. The CDR3 sequence is 14 residues long. The CDR3 sequence: CASSFTRGQETQYF. CDR3 nucleotide sequence: TGTGCCAGCAGCTTTACCAGGGGCCAAGAGACCCAGTACTTC.

This chain joins TRBV3-1 and TRBJ1-1; no firm D call. The CDR3 loop spans 16 amino acids. Germline assignment: CDR1 LGHDT and CDR2 YNNKEL (reference sequence). Trimming cost V 0 bases and J 0 bases, with 11 bases left between them. CDR3 nucleotides: TGTGCCAGCAGCCAAGATGTCGGGGTTATGAACACTGAAGCTTTCTTT. Protein sequence: CASSQDVGVMNTEAFF.

In this sample, this clonotype turned up many times. CDR3 sequence: CSVELRDKFETQYF. The DNA for the CDR3 is TGCAGCGTTGAACTCCGGGACAAGTTTGAGACCCAGTACTTC. The chain couples TRBV29-1 to TRBJ2-5; a possible D gene is TRBD1 (6 bases). V lost 2 bases and J lost 5, with 15 bases in between. Germline assignment: CDR1 SQVTM and CDR2 ANQGSEA. This CDR3 spans 14 amino acids.

This clonotype was observed a few times. Here the CDR3 DNA reads TGTGCCAGCAGTTCCCCTAGACTAGCGGCCGAGCAGTACTTC. Translating it yields CASSSPRLAAEQYF. V usage is TRBV28 and J usage is TRBJ2-7; 9 bases match TRBD2. The CDR3 has 14 amino acids. Germline assignment: CDR1 MDHEN and CDR2 SYDVKM. The V gene end was trimmed by 4 bases and the J gene end by 6 bases; junction bases not matched to a gene: 7.

V gene TRBV7-3 combines with J gene TRBJ2-3, with 13 bases that match TRBD2. The germline V gene has CDR1 SGHTA and CDR2 FQGTGA. Losses at the gene ends were 6 bases for V and 2 bases for J; bases not matched to a gene: 5. This CDR3 has 16 residues. CDR3 DNA: TGTGCCAGCAGACTAGCGGGAGGGCCGGTCACAGATACGCAGTATTTT. Translating it yields CASRLAGGPVTDTQYF.

The chain joins TRBV7-9 to TRBJ1-1, with TRBD1 matching over 8 bases. V lost 2 bases and J lost 6; bases outside the gene matches: 8. Germline V lookup: CDR1 SEHNR, CDR2 FQNEAQ (reference sequence). The CDR3 extends over 15 amino acids. The CDR3 sequence: CASSLTAGGGPEAFF. The DNA of the CDR3 is TGTGCCAGCAGCTTAACAGCAGGGGGCGGGCCTGAAGCTTTCTTT.

A single count supports this clonotype. The chain uses TRBV12-3 or TRBV12-4 and TRBJ2-5, with 7 bases aligning to TRBD1. The CDR3 loop spans 15 amino acids. V gave up 5 bases and J gave up 4 bases; unmatched junction bases: 10. The DNA for the CDR3 is TGTGCCAGCAGTCCAGACAGGGAAGGTTTAGAGACCCAGTACTTC. This gives the protein CASSPDREGLETQYF.

In this sample, this clonotype turned up many times. The chain recombines TRBV10-3 with TRBJ2-5, with unresolved D. The V gene's germline CDR1 is ENHRY and CDR2 SYGVKD. V shed 0 bases and J shed 2 bases, with 10 bases lying between them. The CDR3 covers 15 residues. CDR3 coding DNA: TGTGCCATCAGTGAGTCAGGCGACATTCAAGAGACCCAGTACTTC. Its protein is CAISESGDIQETQYF.

This clonotype was recorded at least ten times. V usage is TRBV7-9 and J usage is TRBJ1-1, with D unclear. The germline gives CDR1 SEHNR, CDR2 FQNEAQ (reference sequence). With 2 bases removed from V and 0 bases from J, the gap between germline ends came to 7 bases. The CDR3 has 14 residues. CDR3 nucleotides: TGTGCCAGCAGCTTATCCCCGCTGAACACTGAAGCTTTCTTT. This codes for CASSLSPLNTEAFF.

This clonotype was counted between two and nine times. The chain links TRBV12-5 to TRBJ2-7; 8 nucleotides agree with TRBD2. The trim removed 7 bases at V and 5 bases at J, leaving 4 bases unmatched. Germline V CDR1 and CDR2: LGHNT, FRNRAP. This CDR3 is 12 amino acids long. CDR3 coding DNA: TGTGCTAGTGTCGGGGGGGGTGACGAGCAGTACTTC. It specifies CASVGGGDEQYF. The entire variable domain, with the rest obtained from reference TRBV12-5 and TRBJ2-7, is as follows: DARVTQTPRHKVTEMGQEVTMRCQPILGHNTVFWYRQTMMQGLELLAYFRNRAPLDDSGMPKDRFSAEMPDATLATLKIQPSEPRDSAVYFCASVGGGDEQYFGPGTRLTVT.